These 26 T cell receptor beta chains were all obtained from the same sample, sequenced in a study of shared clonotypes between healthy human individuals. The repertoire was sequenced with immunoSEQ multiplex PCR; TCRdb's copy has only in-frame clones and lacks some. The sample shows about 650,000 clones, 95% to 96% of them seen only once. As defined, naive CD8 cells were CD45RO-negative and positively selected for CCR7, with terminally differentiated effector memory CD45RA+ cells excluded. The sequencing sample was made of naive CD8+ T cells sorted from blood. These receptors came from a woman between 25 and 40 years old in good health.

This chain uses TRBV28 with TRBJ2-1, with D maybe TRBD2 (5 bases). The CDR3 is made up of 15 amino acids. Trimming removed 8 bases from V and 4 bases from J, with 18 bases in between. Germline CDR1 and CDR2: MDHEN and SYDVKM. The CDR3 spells CASGYRNRLYNEQFF. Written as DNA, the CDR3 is TGTGCCAGCGGCTATCGGAACCGACTATACAATGAGCAGTTCTTC.

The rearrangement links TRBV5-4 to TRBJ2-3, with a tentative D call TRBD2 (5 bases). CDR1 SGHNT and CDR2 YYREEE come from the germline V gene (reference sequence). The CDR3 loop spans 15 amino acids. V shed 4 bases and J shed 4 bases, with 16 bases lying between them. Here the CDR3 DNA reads TGTGCCAGCAGCGACCGTTTGAGGGCCGCAGATACGCAGTATTTT. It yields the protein CASSDRLRAADTQYF.

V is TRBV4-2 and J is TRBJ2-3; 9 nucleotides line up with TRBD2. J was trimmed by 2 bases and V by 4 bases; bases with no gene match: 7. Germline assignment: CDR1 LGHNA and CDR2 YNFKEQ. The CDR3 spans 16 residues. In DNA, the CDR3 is TGTGCCAGCAGCCCGGAAGCGGGAGGATTCACAGATACGCAGTATTTT. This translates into CASSPEAGGFTDTQYF.

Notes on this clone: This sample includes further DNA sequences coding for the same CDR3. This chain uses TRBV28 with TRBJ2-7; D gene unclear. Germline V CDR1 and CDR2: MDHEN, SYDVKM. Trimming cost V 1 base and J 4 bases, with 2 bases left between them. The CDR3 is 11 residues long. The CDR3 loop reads CASSLLYEQYF. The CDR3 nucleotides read TGTGCCAGCAGTTTATTGTACGAGCAGTACTTC.

The CDR3 DNA follows: TGTGCCAGCAGTCCACACCGCACAGATACGCAGTATTTT. Protein product: CASSPHRTDTQYF. The V and J genes are TRBV28 and TRBJ2-3; D not resolved. Trimming removed 5 bases from V and 1 base from J, with 7 bases in between. The CDR3 has 13 residues. Germline-derived CDR1 and CDR2 are MDHEN and SYDVKM.

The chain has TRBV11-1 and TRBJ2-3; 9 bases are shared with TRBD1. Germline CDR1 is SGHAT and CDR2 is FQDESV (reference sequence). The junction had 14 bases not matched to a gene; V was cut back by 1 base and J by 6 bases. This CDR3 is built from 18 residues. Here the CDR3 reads CASSLGGDRGFWTDTQYF. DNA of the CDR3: TGTGCCAGCAGCTTAGGGGGCGACAGGGGGTTTTGGACGGATACGCAGTATTTT.

CDR3 coding DNA: TGTGCCAGCTCCCCTTCGCCAGGAACGAGTGAAAAACTGTTTTTT. Protein sequence: CASSPSPGTSEKLFF. The chain combines TRBV18 with TRBJ1-4; D is unclear. CDR3 length equals 15 residues. Between the trimmed V and J ends, which lost 6 bases and 7 bases, there was a span of 18 bases. Germline V gene data show CDR1 as KGHSH and CDR2 as LQKENI.

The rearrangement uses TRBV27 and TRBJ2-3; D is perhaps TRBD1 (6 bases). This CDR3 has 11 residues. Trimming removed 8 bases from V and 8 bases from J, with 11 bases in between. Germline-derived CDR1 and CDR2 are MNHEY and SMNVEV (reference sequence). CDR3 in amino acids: CASLRGGTQYF. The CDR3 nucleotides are TGTGCCAGCCTAAGAGGGGGTACGCAGTATTTT.

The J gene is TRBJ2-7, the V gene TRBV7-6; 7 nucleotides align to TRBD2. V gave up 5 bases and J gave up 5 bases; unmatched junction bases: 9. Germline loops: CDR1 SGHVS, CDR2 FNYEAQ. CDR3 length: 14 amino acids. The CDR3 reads CASSRLGGSNEQYF. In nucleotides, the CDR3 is TGTGCCAGCAGCCGTCTGGGCGGGAGTAACGAGCAGTACTTC.

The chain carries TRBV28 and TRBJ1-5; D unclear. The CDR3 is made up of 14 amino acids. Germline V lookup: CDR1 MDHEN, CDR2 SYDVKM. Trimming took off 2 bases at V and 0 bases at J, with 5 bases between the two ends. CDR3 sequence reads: CASSLQNSNQPQHF. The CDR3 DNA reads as TGTGCCAGCAGTTTACAGAATAGCAATCAGCCCCAGCATTTT.

The DNA of the CDR3 is TGTGCCAGCAGTCCCCGGACAGGGGTTGAAAAACTGTTTTTT. Its protein product is CASSPRTGVEKLFF. The chain links TRBV28 to TRBJ1-4; TRBD1 matches at 9 bases. There are 14 residues in the CDR3. V was pared by 5 bases and J by 7 bases, with 5 bases of the junction left unmatched. Looked up from germline, CDR1 is MDHEN and CDR2 is SYDVKM. Full variable domain (rest looked up from reference TRBV28 and TRBJ1-4): DVKVTQSSRYLVKRTGEKVFLECVQDMDHENMFWYRQDPGLGLRLIYFSYDVKMKEKGDIPEGYSVSREKKERFSLILESASTNQTSMYLCASSPRTGVEKLFFGSGTQLSVL.

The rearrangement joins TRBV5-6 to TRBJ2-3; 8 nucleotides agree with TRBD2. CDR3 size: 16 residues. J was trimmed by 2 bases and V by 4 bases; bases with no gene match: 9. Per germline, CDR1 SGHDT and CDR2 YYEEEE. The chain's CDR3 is CASSRGTGLVTDTQYF. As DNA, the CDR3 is TGTGCCAGCAGCAGGGGGACGGGACTAGTCACAGATACGCAGTATTTT.

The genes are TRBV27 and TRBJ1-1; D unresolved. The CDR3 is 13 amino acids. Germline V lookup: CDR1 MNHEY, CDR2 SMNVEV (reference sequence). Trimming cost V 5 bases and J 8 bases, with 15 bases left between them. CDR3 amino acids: CASSPIRLGEAFF. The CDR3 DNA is TGTGCCAGCAGTCCAATCCGGCTCGGCGAAGCTTTCTTT.

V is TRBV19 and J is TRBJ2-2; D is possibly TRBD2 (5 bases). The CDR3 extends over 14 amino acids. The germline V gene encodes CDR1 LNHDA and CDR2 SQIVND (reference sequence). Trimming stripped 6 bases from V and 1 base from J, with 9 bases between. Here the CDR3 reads CASSLLGNTGELFF. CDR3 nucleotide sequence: TGTGCCAGTAGCTTACTAGGGAACACCGGGGAGCTGTTTTTT. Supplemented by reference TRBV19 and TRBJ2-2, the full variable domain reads DGGITQSPKYLFRKEGQNVTLSCEQNLNHDAMYWYRQDPGQGLRLIYYSQIVNDFQKGDIAEGYSVSREKKESFPLTVTSAQKNPTAFYLCASSLLGNTGELFFGEGSRLTVL.

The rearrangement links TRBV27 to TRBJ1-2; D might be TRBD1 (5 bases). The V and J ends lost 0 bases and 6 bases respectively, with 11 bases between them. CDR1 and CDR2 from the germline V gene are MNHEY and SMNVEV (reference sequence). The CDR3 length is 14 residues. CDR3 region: CASSLSPGLDGYTF. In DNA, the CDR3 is TGTGCCAGCAGTTTATCACCAGGGTTGGATGGCTACACCTTC.

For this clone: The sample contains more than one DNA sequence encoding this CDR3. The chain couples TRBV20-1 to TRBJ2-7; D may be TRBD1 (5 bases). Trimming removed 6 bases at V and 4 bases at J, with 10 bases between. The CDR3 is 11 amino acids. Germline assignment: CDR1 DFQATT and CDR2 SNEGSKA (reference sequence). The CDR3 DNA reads TGCAGTGCCAGGGCTGGATACGAGCAGTACTTC. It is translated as CSARAGYEQYF.

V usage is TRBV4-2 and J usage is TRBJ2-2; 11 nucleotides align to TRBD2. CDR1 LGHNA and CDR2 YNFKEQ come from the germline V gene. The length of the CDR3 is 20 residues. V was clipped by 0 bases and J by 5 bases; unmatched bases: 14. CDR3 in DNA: TGTGCCAGCAGCCAAGAACGGAGGGGTGCTAGCGGGAGGATAACCGGGGAGCTGTTTTTT. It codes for CASSQERRGASGRITGELFF.

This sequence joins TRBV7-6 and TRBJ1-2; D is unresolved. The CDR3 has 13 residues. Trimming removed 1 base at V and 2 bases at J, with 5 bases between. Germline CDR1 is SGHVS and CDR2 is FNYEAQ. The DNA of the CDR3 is TGTGCCAGCAGCTTAGGTGTGAACTATGGCTACACCTTC. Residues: CASSLGVNYGYTF.

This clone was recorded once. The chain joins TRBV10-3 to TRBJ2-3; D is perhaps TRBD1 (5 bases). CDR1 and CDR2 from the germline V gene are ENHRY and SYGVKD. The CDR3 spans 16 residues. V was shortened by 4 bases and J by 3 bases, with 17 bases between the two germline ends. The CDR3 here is CAISGVRGDGTDTQYF. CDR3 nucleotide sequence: TGTGCCATCAGTGGGGTAAGGGGTGATGGGACAGATACGCAGTATTTT.

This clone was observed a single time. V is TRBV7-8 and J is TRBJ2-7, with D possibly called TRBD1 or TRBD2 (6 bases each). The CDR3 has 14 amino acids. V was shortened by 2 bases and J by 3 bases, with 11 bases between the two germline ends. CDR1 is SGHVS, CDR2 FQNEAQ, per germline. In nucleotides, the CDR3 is TGTGCCAGCAGCTTAACAGGGACTTACTACGAGCAGTACTTC. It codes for CASSLTGTYYEQYF.

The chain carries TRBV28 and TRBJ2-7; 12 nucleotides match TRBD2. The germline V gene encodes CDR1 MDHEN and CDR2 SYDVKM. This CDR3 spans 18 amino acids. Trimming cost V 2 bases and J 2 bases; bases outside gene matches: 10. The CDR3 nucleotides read TGTGCCAGCAGTTTAAACGGAGATTGGACTAGCGGGGCCTACGAGCAGTACTTC. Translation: CASSLNGDWTSGAYEQYF.

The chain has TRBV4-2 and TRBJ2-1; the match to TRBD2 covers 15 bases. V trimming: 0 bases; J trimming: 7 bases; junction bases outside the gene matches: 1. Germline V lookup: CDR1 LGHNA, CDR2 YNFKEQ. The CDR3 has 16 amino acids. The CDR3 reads CASSQEGLAGGNEQFF. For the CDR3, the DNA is TGTGCCAGCAGCCAAGAGGGACTAGCGGGAGGTAATGAGCAGTTCTTC.

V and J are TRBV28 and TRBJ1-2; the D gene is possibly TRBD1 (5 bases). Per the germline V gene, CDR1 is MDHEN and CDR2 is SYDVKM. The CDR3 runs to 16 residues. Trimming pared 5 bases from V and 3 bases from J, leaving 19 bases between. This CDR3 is CASSPPDRSLHYGYTF. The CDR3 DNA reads TGTGCCAGCAGTCCACCCGACAGAAGCCTTCACTATGGCTACACCTTC.

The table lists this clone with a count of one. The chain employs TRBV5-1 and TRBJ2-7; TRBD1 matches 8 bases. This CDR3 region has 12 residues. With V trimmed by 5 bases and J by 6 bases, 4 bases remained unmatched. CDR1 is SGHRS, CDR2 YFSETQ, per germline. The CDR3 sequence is CASRITGGEQYF. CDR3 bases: TGCGCCAGCAGAATTACAGGGGGCGAGCAGTACTTC.

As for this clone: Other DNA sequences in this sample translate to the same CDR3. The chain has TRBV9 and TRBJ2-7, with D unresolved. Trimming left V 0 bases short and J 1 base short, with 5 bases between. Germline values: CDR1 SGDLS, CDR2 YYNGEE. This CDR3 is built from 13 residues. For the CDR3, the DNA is TGTGCCAGCAGCGTAGGGGGATCCTACGAGCAGTACTTC. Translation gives CASSVGGSYEQYF.

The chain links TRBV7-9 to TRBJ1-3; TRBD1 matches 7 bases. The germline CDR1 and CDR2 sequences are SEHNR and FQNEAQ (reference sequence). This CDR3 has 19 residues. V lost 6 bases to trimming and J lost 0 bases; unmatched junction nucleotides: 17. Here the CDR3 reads CASSRPTTGHPSSGNTIYF. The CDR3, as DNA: TGTGCCAGCAGTCGACCAACGACAGGGCACCCCAGCTCTGGAAACACCATATATTTT.